The clone carrying this T cell receptor beta chain was recorded a few times. Its antigen is unknown. This entry belongs to a study of T-cell memory formation after mild COVID-19. Study-level points and caveats: Mainly in CM and EM were contracting CD4+ clones; CD8+ were in EMRA.

Trimming left V 5 bases short and J 0 bases short, with 13 bases between. This CDR3 spans 15 amino acids. Germline lookup yields CDR1 SGHVS and CDR2 FQNEAQ. Barcoded TCR alpha and TCR beta cDNA libraries with UMIs came from 5'RACE using constant-segment primers. TCRdb analysed the 5' RACE reads with MiXCR anew, one entry per CDR3 protein. The repertoire consists of around 200,000 distinct CDR3 sequences, with roughly a tenth occurring once and the leading ten covering 3% to 3.5%. This clonotype originated in a man between 18 and 35 years old who had mild COVID-19 (a few samples of this study predate the infection). Cell type and time point are not known. The chain combines TRBV7-8 with TRBJ1-2; D perhaps matches TRBD1 (5 bases). What was sequenced was PBMCs or a T cell subset sorted from them (not recorded which). As DNA, the CDR3 is TGTGCCAGCAGCCCGGGGCGGAGTCCTAACTATGGCTACACCTTC. Its protein product is CASSPGRSPNYGYTF.